Listed below are T cell receptor beta chains from one sample, sequenced in a study of shared clonotypes between healthy human individuals. The data were produced by immunoSEQ multiplex PCR, yet TCRdb's version contains in-frame clones alone and is incomplete. The table lists roughly 500,000 clones, 81% of them singletons. The sample was PBMCs. The receptor source for this set is a woman aged 40-49 years in good health. Some clones in this sample may be carry-over from other donors' samples. CDR3s include the opening cysteine and the closing phenylalanine or tryptophan. Fields, in order: D gene, V gene, clone size, J gene, CDR3 DNA, CDR3 protein. D genes are given only for firm matches. Clone size is given for some rows only: seen once, a few or many times, or a class if the clone is expanded.

d_call: TRBD2
v_call: TRBV5-4
clone_size: -
j_call: TRBJ2-7
cdr3_nt: TGTGCCAGCAGCTTGAAGGGACTAGCGGCCGAACAGTACTTC
cdr3_aa: CASSLKGLAAEQYF

d_call: -
v_call: TRBV7-3
clone_size: -
j_call: TRBJ2-1
cdr3_nt: TGTGCCAGCAGCTCACAAGCGGAGCCCGAACCCTTCTTC
cdr3_aa: CASSSQAEPEPFF

d_call: -
v_call: TRBV2
clone_size: -
j_call: TRBJ1-1
cdr3_nt: TGTGCCAGCAGGAGGACCTACCTGAGCACTGAAGCTTTCTTT
cdr3_aa: CASRRTYLSTEAFF

d_call: TRBD1
v_call: TRBV5-1
clone_size: -
j_call: TRBJ1-1
cdr3_nt: TGCGCCAGCAGCATGACCCCAGGGGGGGCGGACACTGAAGCTTTCTTT
cdr3_aa: CASSMTPGGADTEAFF

d_call: -
v_call: TRBV29-1
clone_size: -
j_call: TRBJ2-3
cdr3_nt: TGCAGCGTTGAGTTCAGGGGCACAGATACGCAGTATTTT
cdr3_aa: CSVEFRGTDTQYF

d_call: TRBD2
v_call: TRBV19
clone_size: -
j_call: TRBJ2-1
cdr3_nt: TGTGCCAGTAGCGACACTCTAGCGGGAGATTTCGGTGAGCAGTTCTTC
cdr3_aa: CASSDTLAGDFGEQFF

d_call: TRBD2
v_call: TRBV7-9
clone_size: -
j_call: TRBJ2-1
cdr3_nt: TGTGCCAGTCCGGGACTAGCGGGACCTAACTCCTACAATGAGCAGTTCTTC
cdr3_aa: CASPGLAGPNSYNEQFF

d_call: -
v_call: TRBV5-1
clone_size: -
j_call: TRBJ1-4
cdr3_nt: TGCGCCAGCAGCTTGAAGGGGGGCCCCTTTGCAACTAATGAAAAACTGTTTTTT
cdr3_aa: CASSLKGGPFATNEKLFF

d_call: -
v_call: TRBV28
clone_size: once
j_call: TRBJ1-1
cdr3_nt: TGTGCCAGTCCCAAGGGGCCGAGGGACACTGAAGCTTTCTTT
cdr3_aa: CASPKGPRDTEAFF

d_call: -
v_call: TRBV28
clone_size: -
j_call: TRBJ2-5
cdr3_nt: TGTGCCAGCAGTTCTAGACCAGGGCGCGGGTACCAAGAGACCCAGTACTTC
cdr3_aa: CASSSRPGRGYQETQYF

d_call: -
v_call: TRBV7-8
clone_size: -
j_call: TRBJ2-7
cdr3_nt: TGTGCCAGCAGCTTACGTGAGGGTCTAGCCTACGAGCAGTACTTC
cdr3_aa: CASSLREGLAYEQYF

d_call: TRBD1
v_call: TRBV11-2
clone_size: -
j_call: TRBJ2-7
cdr3_nt: TGTGCCAGCAGCCTGTCAGGGGGTCCCAACGAGCAGTACTTC
cdr3_aa: CASSLSGGPNEQYF

d_call: TRBD2
v_call: TRBV7-7
clone_size: -
j_call: TRBJ2-5
cdr3_nt: TGTGCCAGCAGCCCACCGCCGGGGGGTGGGGAGACCCAGTACTTC
cdr3_aa: CASSPPPGGGETQYF

d_call: TRBD2
v_call: TRBV2
clone_size: once
j_call: TRBJ2-7
cdr3_nt: TGTGCCACACCCGGGGCTAGCGGGAGGCCTTACGATCAGCACTTC
cdr3_aa: CATPGASGRPYDQHF

d_call: -
v_call: TRBV6-6
clone_size: few
j_call: TRBJ1-4
cdr3_nt: TGTGCCAGCTTCAGGACGGGGCGAAAACTGTTTTTT
cdr3_aa: CASFRTGRKLFF

d_call: -
v_call: TRBV30
clone_size: -
j_call: TRBJ2-5
cdr3_nt: TGTGCCTGGAGTTCGAGGGGAGGAGAGACCCAGTACTTC
cdr3_aa: CAWSSRGGETQYF

d_call: -
v_call: TRBV27
clone_size: many
j_call: TRBJ2-7
cdr3_nt: TGTGCCGTTCCCTCTTACGAGCAGTACTTC
cdr3_aa: CAVPSYEQYF

d_call: -
v_call: TRBV6-1
clone_size: -
j_call: TRBJ1-5
cdr3_nt: TGTGCCAGCAGTGAAGGGCCAGGGCCTCAGCCCCAGCATTTT
cdr3_aa: CASSEGPGPQPQHF

d_call: TRBD1
v_call: TRBV6-6
clone_size: -
j_call: TRBJ2-1
cdr3_nt: TGTGCCAGCAGCCCCCCGACAGGGGGCTTTTACAATGAGCAGTTCTTC
cdr3_aa: CASSPPTGGFYNEQFF

d_call: TRBD2
v_call: TRBV28
clone_size: -
j_call: TRBJ2-5
cdr3_nt: TGTGCCAGCAGTTTAATTAGCGGGACGGGGGAGACCCAGTACTTC
cdr3_aa: CASSLISGTGETQYF

d_call: TRBD1
v_call: TRBV19
clone_size: -
j_call: TRBJ2-2
cdr3_nt: TGTGCCAGTAGTATAGGGGGACAGTACACCGGGGAGCTGTTTTTT
cdr3_aa: CASSIGGQYTGELFF

d_call: TRBD1
v_call: TRBV5-1
clone_size: -
j_call: TRBJ1-1
cdr3_nt: TGCGCCAGCAGCTTGCCCCAGGGGGCGGGGAACACTGAAGCTTTCTTT
cdr3_aa: CASSLPQGAGNTEAFF

d_call: -
v_call: TRBV2
clone_size: -
j_call: TRBJ2-5
cdr3_nt: TGTGCCAGCAGTGTGTACAGACCCATGGCCCAGTACTTC
cdr3_aa: CASSVYRPMAQYF

d_call: TRBD1
v_call: TRBV7-3
clone_size: -
j_call: TRBJ2-3
cdr3_nt: TGTGCCAGCAGCTTACAGGGGGCAGATACGCAGTATTTT
cdr3_aa: CASSLQGADTQYF

d_call: -
v_call: TRBV9
clone_size: -
j_call: TRBJ2-5
cdr3_nt: TGTGCCAGCAGCGCAAGGACAGACCCCAAGACCCAGTACTTC
cdr3_aa: CASSARTDPKTQYF

d_call: -
v_call: TRBV18
clone_size: -
j_call: TRBJ1-3
cdr3_nt: TGTGCCAGCTCACCATCCAGGGGCGTTTCTGGAAACACCATATATTTT
cdr3_aa: CASSPSRGVSGNTIYF

d_call: -
v_call: TRBV14
clone_size: few
j_call: TRBJ1-2
cdr3_nt: TGTGCCAGCAGCCAAGAGGCGGGCTCCGCCTATGGCTACACCTTC
cdr3_aa: CASSQEAGSAYGYTF

d_call: TRBD2
v_call: TRBV6-1
clone_size: -
j_call: TRBJ2-7
cdr3_nt: TGTGCCAGCAGTGAAGTAGGCGGGAGTTTCTCCTACGAGCAGTACTTC
cdr3_aa: CASSEVGGSFSYEQYF

d_call: -
v_call: TRBV18
clone_size: -
j_call: TRBJ1-3
cdr3_nt: TGTGCCAGCTCACCAGATTACTCTGGAAACACCATATATTTT
cdr3_aa: CASSPDYSGNTIYF

d_call: -
v_call: TRBV7-9
clone_size: -
j_call: TRBJ2-2
cdr3_nt: TGTGCCAGCAGCTTAGCGGGAGATGGCACCGGGGAGCTGTTTTTT
cdr3_aa: CASSLAGDGTGELFF

d_call: -
v_call: TRBV6-4
clone_size: -
j_call: TRBJ2-2
cdr3_nt: TGTGCCAGCAAATCCAGCCCGAACACCGGGGAGCTGTTTTTT
cdr3_aa: CASKSSPNTGELFF

d_call: -
v_call: TRBV5-1
clone_size: -
j_call: TRBJ1-4
cdr3_nt: TGCGCCAGCAGCTTGTTGGGTCCTAATGAAAAACTGTTTTTT
cdr3_aa: CASSLLGPNEKLFF